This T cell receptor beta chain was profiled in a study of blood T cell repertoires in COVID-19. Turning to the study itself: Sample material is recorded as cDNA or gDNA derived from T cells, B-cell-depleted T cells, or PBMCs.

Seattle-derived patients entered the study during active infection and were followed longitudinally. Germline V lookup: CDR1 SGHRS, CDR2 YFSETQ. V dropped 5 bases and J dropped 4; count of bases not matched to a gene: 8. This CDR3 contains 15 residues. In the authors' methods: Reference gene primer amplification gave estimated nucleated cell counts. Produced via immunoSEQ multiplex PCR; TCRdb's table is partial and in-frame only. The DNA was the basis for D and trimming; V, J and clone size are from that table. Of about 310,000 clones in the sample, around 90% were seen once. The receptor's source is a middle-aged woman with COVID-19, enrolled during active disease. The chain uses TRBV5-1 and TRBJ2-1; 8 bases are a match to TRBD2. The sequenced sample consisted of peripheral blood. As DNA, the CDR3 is TGCGCCAGCAGGCCAACTAGCGGCAGGTACAATGAGCAGTTCTTC. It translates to CASRPTSGRYNEQFF.